A selection of T cell receptor beta chains follows, all from one sample in a study of human T cells and chemical hapten exposure. One entry per CDR3 protein results from TCRdb running MiXCR on the RACE reads. The data show fewer than 400,000 distinct CDR3 sequences, under 8% seen once. The sequenced sample was whole blood, obtained in connection with sensitization to the hapten diphenylcyclopropenone (DPC). The receptors here all came from a young woman with alopecia areata. Some clones in this sample may be carry-over from other donors' samples. Both conserved end residues are part of each CDR3. The D gene is left open where the match is weak. Clone size is shown for a subset of rows, as once, few, many or a class of expanded clone.

j_call d_call v_call clone_size cdr3_nt cdr3_aa
TRBJ1-1 NA TRBV15 NA TGTGCCACCAGCAGATGGGGGCGGGGTAACACTGAAGCTTTCTTT CATSRWGRGNTEAFF
TRBJ1-3 NA TRBV11-3 NA TGTGCCAGCAGCTTCTCCTCTGGAAACACCATATATTTT CASSFSSGNTIYF
TRBJ1-1 NA TRBV20-1 many TGCAGTGCTAGGGGCAACACTGAAGCTTTCTTT CSARGNTEAFF
TRBJ1-5 NA TRBV6-1 few TGTGCCAGCACCCCCTGGCGAGGAATGGCCAAGAATCAGCCCCAGCATTTT CASTPWRGMAKNQPQHF
TRBJ2-6 NA TRBV12-3/TRBV12-4 NA TGTGCCAGCAGCCCGCGAGGGGTCTCTGGGGCCGACGTCCTGACTTTC CASSPRGVSGADVLTF
TRBJ2-1 TRBD2 TRBV20-1 NA TGCAGTGCCCTTTCCGGGAGGCAGGTTAACAATGAGCAGTTCTTC CSALSGRQVNNEQFF
TRBJ2-3 NA TRBV6-4 many TGTGCCAGCAGTGACTCTGAAAGCGATACGCAGTATTTT CASSDSESDTQYF
TRBJ1-1 NA TRBV4-1 many TGCGCCAGCAGCCAAGACCCCCGCACTGAAGCTTTCTTT CASSQDPRTEAFF
TRBJ1-4 TRBD1 TRBV20-1 few TGCAGTGCTAGAGATTACAGGGGCTCTAATGAAAAACTGTTTTTT CSARDYRGSNEKLFF
TRBJ1-1 NA TRBV20-1 many TGCAGTGCCCCTAGGACAGCAGCGGGAACTGAAGCTTTCTTT CSAPRTAAGTEAFF
TRBJ2-3 NA TRBV7-8 NA TGTGCCAGCAGCTCTTCAGGGATACTCACGGGGAGTACGCAGTATTTT CASSSSGILTGSTQYF
TRBJ1-3 NA TRBV9 many TGTGCCAGCAGCGGGCAGAGCTCTGGAAACACCATATATTTT CASSGQSSGNTIYF
TRBJ1-5 NA TRBV7-2 NA TGTGCCAGCAGCTTAGTCAGTTATAGCAATCAGCCCCAGCAATTT CASSLVSYSNQPQQF
TRBJ2-2 TRBD2 TRBV11-2 NA TGTGCCAGCAGCCCCCTGCGACTAGCGGCGAACACCGGGGAGCTGTTTTTT CASSPLRLAANTGELFF
TRBJ2-5 TRBD1 TRBV6-5 NA TGTGCCAGCAGTTACTGGCAGGGGGAAGAGACCCAGTACTTC CASSYWQGEETQYF
TRBJ1-1 TRBD1 TRBV6-5 NA TGTGCCAGCAGCATATCCGGGACAGGGTGGGCTGAAGCTTTCTTT CASSISGTGWAEAFF